The 24 T cell receptor beta chains in this list originate from one sample, sequenced in a study of blood T cell repertoires in COVID-19. This table comes from immunoSEQ multiplex PCR, and its TCRdb copy is limited to in-frame clones, with some not included. The sample consists of 65,000 to 85,000 clones, approximately 87% of them appearing once. The sequencing input was peripheral blood. The source is a man between 50 and 59 years old with active COVID-19.

V is TRBV7-9 and J is TRBJ1-5, with 8 bases identical to TRBD1. This CDR3 has 16 residues. The V segment lost 1 base and the J segment 9 bases; nucleotides outside the gene matches: 11. Per the germline V gene, CDR1 is SEHNR and CDR2 is FQNEAQ (reference sequence). CDR3 amino acids: CASSLGQTGAMGPQHF. DNA for the CDR3: TGTGCCAGCAGCTTAGGCCAGACAGGGGCTATGGGGCCCCAGCATTTT.

The gene calls are TRBV2 and TRBJ2-5; D is perhaps TRBD1 (5 bases). Per germline, CDR1 SNHLY and CDR2 FYNNEI. The CDR3 has 14 amino acids. V lost 6 bases to trimming and J lost 7 bases, with 18 bases between them. The CDR3 DNA is TGTGCCAGCAGGGCGACAGAGATTAGTGGGACCCAGTACTTC. Its protein product is CASRATEISGTQYF.

A single count supports this clone. This chain joins TRBV6-2 or TRBV6-3 and TRBJ2-1, with 8 bases lining up with TRBD1. V was pared by 4 bases and J by 9 bases, with 11 bases of the junction left unmatched. The CDR3 has 15 amino acids. CDR1 and CDR2 (germline): MNHEY, SVGEGT. CDR3 region: CASSSRTGRLGEQFF. Here the CDR3 DNA reads TGTGCCAGCAGTTCGCGGACAGGGAGATTGGGTGAGCAGTTCTTC.

This clone occurred a few times. The chain uses TRBV7-9 and TRBJ1-6; D gene unclear. This CDR3 region has 14 residues. Per the germline V gene, CDR1 is SEHNR and CDR2 is FQNEAQ (reference sequence). V lost 1 base to trimming and J lost 11 bases, with 12 bases between them. For the CDR3, the DNA is TGTGCCAGCAGCTTAGGCCGGGATCGACCACCCCTCCACTTT. Protein product: CASSLGRDRPPLHF.

The chain is built from TRBV27 and TRBJ2-5, with 11 bases identical to TRBD2. The CDR3 covers 14 residues. Trimming at V came to 8 bases and at J to 4 bases, leaving 6 bases not matched to a gene. Per germline, CDR1 MNHEY and CDR2 SMNVEV (reference sequence). CDR3 nucleotides: TGTGCCAGCGGCGGTCTAGCGGGAGGAGAGACCCAGTACTTC. This translates into CASGGLAGGETQYF.

The rearrangement uses TRBV5-6 and TRBJ2-5; tentatively, D is TRBD1 (6 bases). The CDR3 is 16 residues long. The ends were cut back, 2 bases at V and 4 bases at J, with 18 bases in the middle. CDR1 is SGHDT, CDR2 YYEEEE, per germline. The CDR3 region has the DNA TGTGCCAGCAGCTTCGACAGGACCCGCTGGGGAGAGACCCAGTACTTC. Protein product: CASSFDRTRWGETQYF.

The V call is TRBV7-8, the J call TRBJ2-5; TRBD2 is a possible D gene (5 bases). There are 14 residues in the CDR3. Trimming removed 6 bases at V and 3 bases at J, with 14 bases between. Germline V gene lookup returns CDR1 SGHVS and CDR2 FQNEAQ. This CDR3 is CASRTTSSEETQYF. The CDR3 nucleotides are TGTGCCAGCAGGACCACTAGTTCGGAAGAGACCCAGTACTTC.

CDR3 residues: CASSLSPGQYYYEQYF. The CDR3 DNA sequence: TGTGCCAGCAGCTTAAGCCCGGGACAGTATTATTACGAGCAGTACTTC. V usage is TRBV7-2 and J usage is TRBJ2-7; 7 bases are a match to TRBD1. V was clipped by 2 bases and J by 4 bases; unmatched bases: 11. CDR1 is SGHTA and CDR2 is FQGNSA in the germline V gene. The CDR3 loop spans 16 amino acids.

This chain uses TRBV24-1 with TRBJ2-1; 9 bases map to TRBD2. The J segment lost 0 bases and the V segment lost 4 bases, leaving 3 bases of the junction unmatched. Looked up from germline, CDR1 is KGHDR and CDR2 is SFDVKD. This CDR3 spans 16 amino acids. This chain's CDR3 is CATSESGRSSYNEQFF. DNA of the CDR3: TGTGCCACCAGTGAAAGCGGGAGGAGCTCCTACAATGAGCAGTTCTTC.

The rearrangement joins TRBV9 to TRBJ2-2; 8 bases map to TRBD2. The trim removed 4 bases at V and 0 bases at J, leaving 8 bases unmatched. This CDR3 is built from 17 residues. CDR1 and CDR2 (germline): SGDLS, YYNGEE. The CDR3 spells CASSKQPGLANTGELFF. CDR3 in DNA: TGTGCCAGCAGCAAACAACCGGGACTAGCGAACACCGGGGAGCTGTTTTTT.

V and J are TRBV28 and TRBJ1-5; D unresolved. The CDR3 is made up of 14 amino acids. From germline, CDR1 is MDHEN and CDR2 SYDVKM. V lost 0 bases, J lost 4 bases, and 7 bases lay in between. In DNA form, the CDR3 reads TGTGCCAGCAGTTTATGGGCGGGGAATCAGCCCCAGCATTTT. Its translation is CASSLWAGNQPQHF. Full variable domain (rest looked up from reference TRBV28 and TRBJ1-5): DVKVTQSSRYLVKRTGEKVFLECVQDMDHENMFWYRQDPGLGLRLIYFSYDVKMKEKGDIPEGYSVSREKKERFSLILESASTNQTSMYLCASSLWAGNQPQHFGDGTRLSIL.

The chain uses TRBV4-3 and TRBJ2-1; 10 nucleotides line up with TRBD2. The CDR3 consists of 16 residues. Germline V gene sequence: CDR1 LGHNA, CDR2 YSLEER. J was trimmed by 0 bases and V by 2 bases; bases with no gene match: 1. CDR3 nucleotide sequence: TGCGCCAGCAGCCAAAGACTAGCGGGCTCCTACAATGAGCAGTTCTTC. It codes for CASSQRLAGSYNEQFF.

The genes are TRBV4-1 and TRBJ2-5, with 9 bases lining up with TRBD1. The CDR3 consists of 16 residues. Germline trimming cut 6 bases from V and 5 bases from J; bases unmatched to any gene: 13. Germline V gives CDR1 MGHRA, CDR2 YSYEKL. CDR3 residues: CASRGQGSGPRETQYF. The CDR3 DNA reads as TGCGCCAGCAGAGGACAGGGGTCCGGACCAAGGGAGACCCAGTACTTC.

J is TRBJ2-3 and V is TRBV7-8; 11 nucleotides agree with TRBD2. The germline gives CDR1 SGHVS, CDR2 FQNEAQ. The CDR3 has 16 residues. With V trimmed by 1 base and J by 7 bases, 7 bases remained unmatched. CDR3 sequence (DNA): TGTGCCAGCAGCTTAGATTTTAGCGGGGGGGCGAATACGCAGTATTTT. It codes for CASSLDFSGGANTQYF.

CDR3 DNA sequence: TGTGCCAGCAGCCAAGCCTATGGGGGGACTGAAGCTTTCTTT. It specifies CASSQAYGGTEAFF. The chain links TRBV4-2 to TRBJ1-1, with D perhaps matching TRBD1 (5 bases). This CDR3 contains 14 residues. CDR1 and CDR2 from the germline V gene are LGHNA and YNFKEQ. The ends were cut back, 1 base at V and 5 bases at J, with 11 bases in the middle.

The chain combines TRBV28 with TRBJ2-7, with 12 bases lining up with TRBD2. Germline trimming cut 6 bases from V and 2 bases from J; bases unmatched to any gene: 2. Germline V CDR1 and CDR2: MDHEN, SYDVKM. The CDR3 length is 14 residues. The CDR3 sequence is CASRRTSGAYEQYF. CDR3 nucleotide sequence: TGTGCCAGCAGGCGGACTAGCGGGGCCTACGAGCAGTACTTC.

The gene calls are TRBV7-8 and TRBJ2-5, with TRBD2 identical over 11 bases. The germline CDR1 and CDR2 sequences are SGHVS and FQNEAQ. The CDR3 is 17 residues long. The V and J ends lost 3 bases and 5 bases, in that order; junction bases with no gene match: 11. The CDR3 protein is CASSFRSASGRFETQYF. CDR3 bases: TGTGCCAGCAGCTTTCGTTCGGCTAGCGGGAGGTTTGAGACCCAGTACTTC.

J is TRBJ2-3 and V is TRBV10-3, with a possible D match to TRBD2 (7 bases). The V end lost 11 bases, the J end lost 3 bases, and 21 bases lay between the germline ends. This CDR3 has 15 amino acids. Germline assignment: CDR1 ENHRY and CDR2 SYGVKD. The CDR3: CASGTGTMGTDTQYF. The CDR3 region has the DNA TGTGCCTCCGGCACAGGGACTATGGGGACAGATACGCAGTATTTT.

The chain links TRBV24-1 to TRBJ2-2; a possible D gene is TRBD1 (6 bases). With 5 bases removed from V and 4 bases from J, the gap between germline ends came to 13 bases. There are 15 residues in the CDR3. Per germline, CDR1 KGHDR and CDR2 SFDVKD. In nucleotides, the CDR3 is TGTGCCACCAGTGCACAGGGATACTCCACCGGGGAGCTGTTTTTT. Protein: CATSAQGYSTGELFF.

V is TRBV19 and J is TRBJ2-2; possible D gene TRBD1, 5 bases. V dropped 3 bases and J dropped 3 bases, with 8 bases sitting between them. CDR1 is LNHDA and CDR2 is SQIVND in the germline V gene (reference sequence). There are 14 residues in the CDR3. CDR3 bases: TGTGCCAGTAGTATCCGACAGCACACCGGGGAGCTGTTTTTT. Amino acid sequence: CASSIRQHTGELFF.

This clone was detected only a few times. Here the CDR3 reads CASSSSGRDNQPQHF. In DNA, the CDR3 is TGTGCCAGCAGCTCGTCGGGGCGGGACAATCAGCCCCAGCATTTT. The rearrangement uses TRBV7-2 and TRBJ1-5, with D perhaps matching TRBD1 (5 bases). This CDR3 has 15 residues. Germline-derived CDR1 and CDR2 are SGHTA and FQGNSA. Between the trimmed V and J ends, which lost 4 bases and 3 bases, there was a span of 13 bases.

The V and J genes are TRBV9 and TRBJ1-6, with a weak D call TRBD1 (5 bases). The CDR3 is 14 residues long. V was pared by 0 bases and J by 10 bases, with 11 bases between. Germline loops: CDR1 SGDLS, CDR2 YYNGEE. DNA for the CDR3: TGTGCCAGCAGCGTAGTGGCAGGGATCTCACCCCTCCACTTT. It codes for CASSVVAGISPLHF.

The V and J genes are TRBV6-2 or TRBV6-3 and TRBJ2-2, with 12 nucleotides matching TRBD2. V was pared by 4 bases and J by 2 bases, with 8 bases of the junction left unmatched. The CDR3 length is 18 residues. Germline V CDR1 and CDR2: MNHEY, SVGEGT. CDR3 loop: CASSFRLAGAPNTGELFF. In DNA, the CDR3 is TGTGCCAGCAGTTTTAGACTAGCGGGGGCGCCCAACACCGGGGAGCTGTTTTTT.

The chain recombines TRBV4-3 with TRBJ1-2; D gene ambiguous. V gave up 3 bases and J gave up 0 bases, with 11 bases separating them. Germline V gene data show CDR1 as LGHNA and CDR2 as YSLEER. The CDR3 runs to 15 residues. The CDR3 DNA is TGCGCCAGCAGCCAGGAAAGGACTGCTAACTATGGCTACACCTTC. This translates into CASSQERTANYGYTF.